The source of this T cell receptor (beta chain) is a study of blood T cell repertoires in COVID-19. Turning to the study itself: Some COVID-19 samples were acute and others convalescent; all came from the United States, Italy and Spain. Sources were T cells, B-cell-depleted T cells, or PBMCs; the material itself was cDNA or gDNA.

How the authors handled the data: It was from reference gene primer amplification that nucleated cell counts were estimated. Using immunoSEQ multiplex PCR, the repertoire was profiled, and TCRdb retains in-frame clones only, with some absent. V and J calls and clone size follow that table, whereas D and trimming were derived from the DNA. The sample includes around 28,000 clones, roughly three quarters of them seen just once. Germline V CDR1 and CDR2: LNHDA, SQIVND (reference sequence). The V end lost 7 bases, the J end lost 8 bases, and 23 bases lay between the germline ends. This CDR3 has 15 residues.

The rearrangement uses TRBV19 and TRBJ1-2, with no clear D. The source is a man in his 70s with acute or convalescent COVID-19. Sample: peripheral blood. The CDR3, as DNA: TGTGCCAGTACCTCCTCGGGAGGGAAGTTCAGAGGCTACACCTTC. This translates into CASTSSGGKFRGYTF.